The 9 T cell receptor beta chains below were found in one sample sequenced in a study of a mutant IDH1 vaccine in newly diagnosed glioma. Assay: immunoSEQ multiplex PCR; the TCRdb copy retains only in-frame clones and omits some. Of roughly 25,000 clones listed, about three quarters were seen once; the top ten hold about 8.4%. Noted time point: week 5, during vaccination. The investigators gave 300 ug of mutant IDH1 20-mer peptide in each vaccine dose, together with topical imiquimod. No antigen has been identified for these receptors. Sequences were derived from PBMCs, sampled from a glioma patient whose treatment included an IDH1 peptide vaccine. The receptors stem from a man aged 35 to 55 with glioma.

This clone has just one count. The J gene is TRBJ2-3, the V gene TRBV6-6, with TRBD2 matching over 8 bases. CDR3 length: 15 amino acids. Per the germline V gene, CDR1 is MNHNY and CDR2 is SVGAGI (reference sequence). The trim removed 6 bases at V and 3 bases at J, leaving 8 bases unmatched. In nucleotides, the CDR3 is TGTGCCAGCAGGGATTCAGCGGGAGAAACAGATACGCAGTATTTT. It codes for CASRDSAGETDTQYF.

In its sample, this clone was seen a few times. This rearrangement joins TRBV29-1 to TRBJ1-1; maybe TRBD1 (6 bases). V shed 2 bases and J shed 3 bases, with 13 bases lying between them. This CDR3 has 14 residues. In germline, CDR1 is SQVTM, CDR2 ANQGSEA. The CDR3 DNA reads TGCAGCGTTGAATTTCAGGCAGGGGACACTGAAGCTTTCTTT. Protein sequence: CSVEFQAGDTEAFF.

The rearrangement links TRBV19 to TRBJ2-3; D is unclear. The CDR3 consists of 13 residues. In germline, CDR1 is LNHDA, CDR2 SQIVND (reference sequence). The V and J ends lost 7 bases and 1 base respectively, with 9 bases between them. For the CDR3, the DNA is TGTGCCAGTAAACCCCCCGGCACAGATACGCAGTATTTT. The encoded protein is CASKPPGTDTQYF.

The V gene is TRBV27, the J gene TRBJ1-2, with 10 positions matching TRBD1. Trimming took 5 bases from V and 4 from J; bases not matched to a gene: 7. This CDR3 spans 15 amino acids. The germline V gene has CDR1 MNHEY and CDR2 SMNVEV (reference sequence). The CDR3 loop is CASSPGTGVFYGYTF. The CDR3 DNA sequence: TGTGCCAGCAGTCCCGGGACAGGGGTCTTCTATGGCTACACCTTC.

This chain joins TRBV4-2 and TRBJ2-7; TRBD2 matches at 11 bases. Per germline, CDR1 LGHNA and CDR2 YNFKEQ. Trimming removed 3 bases from V and 7 bases from J; junction bases left unmatched: 11. This CDR3 is built from 16 residues. Here the CDR3 reads CASSQTGELAGVEQYF. The DNA for the CDR3 is TGTGCCAGCAGCCAGACCGGGGAACTAGCGGGAGTAGAGCAGTACTTC.

CDR3 sequence: CASSQGTGRGYNEQFF. DNA of the CDR3: TGTGCCAGCAGCCAGGGGACAGGGCGCGGCTACAATGAGCAGTTCTTC. The chain recombines TRBV7-2 with TRBJ2-1, with 9 bases that match TRBD1. After removal of 5 bases from V and 3 bases from J, the junction contained 8 bases not matched to a gene. The CDR3 length is 16 residues. Germline loops: CDR1 SGHTA, CDR2 FQGNSA.

The V gene is TRBV12-5, the J gene TRBJ2-7; 11 bases map to TRBD1. The CDR3 is 14 residues long. The germline gives CDR1 LGHNT, CDR2 FRNRAP. Trimming removed 7 bases from V and 5 bases from J; junction bases left unmatched: 7. The CDR3: CASDPGQGVDEQYF. In DNA, the CDR3 is TGTGCTAGTGACCCGGGACAGGGGGTGGACGAGCAGTACTTC.

The chain joins TRBV9 to TRBJ2-3; weak D call: TRBD1 (6 bases). Germline lookup yields CDR1 SGDLS and CDR2 YYNGEE. V lost 1 base and J 0 bases, leaving 12 bases between the germline ends. The CDR3 sequence is 16 residues long. The CDR3 region has the DNA TGTGCCAGCAGCGTAAGAACGGGACATAGCACAGATACGCAGTATTTT. Its protein is CASSVRTGHSTDTQYF.

The V call is TRBV25-1, the J call TRBJ2-1; 7 bases line up with TRBD2. J gave up 0 bases and V 1 base, and 9 bases lay outside the gene matches. The CDR3 consists of 18 residues. Germline values: CDR1 MGHDK, CDR2 SYGVNS. The CDR3 DNA follows: TGTGCCAGCAGTGAATTCCTGGGCGGGAGAGACTCCTACAATGAGCAGTTCTTC. Translating gives CASSEFLGGRDSYNEQFF. Full variable domain (rest looked up from reference TRBV25-1 and TRBJ2-1): EADIYQTPRYLVIGTGKKITLECSQTMGHDKMYWYQQDPGMELHLIHYSYGVNSTEKGDLSSESTVSRIRTEHFPLTLESARPSHTSQYLCASSEFLGGRDSYNEQFFGPGTRLTVL.